This T cell receptor beta chain appears in the sequencing data of a study of cytomegalovirus exposure and HLA in healthy donors. The PCR contained 60 Vbeta and 13 Jbeta primers. Assay: immunoSEQ multiplex PCR; the TCRdb copy retains only in-frame clones and omits some. The sample lists 120,000 or so clones; about three quarters were seen once. CDR3 length equals 13 residues. V shed 8 bases and J shed 4 bases, with 15 bases lying between them. Germline V lookup: CDR1 MNHEY, CDR2 SMNVEV (reference sequence). The receptor comes from a man aged 25-45 years in good health and CMV-seronegative. The chain links TRBV27 to TRBJ2-7, with D perhaps TRBD1 (5 bases). The specimen was PBMCs. The CDR3 reads CASAPQVRYEQYF. Written as DNA, the CDR3 is TGTGCCAGCGCTCCACAGGTTAGGTACGAGCAGTACTTC.